This passage covers 30 T cell receptor beta chains from one sample sequenced in a study of cytomegalovirus exposure and HLA in healthy donors. PCR primers comprised 60 Vbeta and 13 Jbeta primers. TCRdb's table, derived via immunoSEQ multiplex PCR, lists solely in-frame clones and lacks some. The table shows 95,000 to 100,000 clones, with roughly three quarters occurring only once. The specimen sequenced was PBMCs. The source of these receptors is a man in his forties in good health and CMV-seronegative.

The gene calls are TRBV19 and TRBJ1-6; D gene ambiguous. Germline CDR1 is LNHDA and CDR2 is SQIVND (reference sequence). This CDR3 spans 12 amino acids. V lost 10 bases and J lost 4, with 8 bases in between. The CDR3 coding sequence is TGTGCCACCCAGGATTATAATTCACCCCTCCACTTT. Its protein is CATQDYNSPLHF.

This chain joins TRBV5-4 and TRBJ1-4; 10 nucleotides align to TRBD1. Trimming cost V 4 bases and J 6 bases; bases outside gene matches: 3. Germline V gene lookup returns CDR1 SGHNT and CDR2 YYREEE (reference sequence). The CDR3 has 14 residues. CDR3 loop: CASSLGTGDEKLFF. CDR3 sequence (DNA): TGTGCCAGCAGCCTCGGGACAGGGGATGAAAAACTGTTTTTT. Variable domain in full (rest from reference TRBV5-4 and TRBJ1-4): ETGVTQSPTHLIKTRGQQVTLRCSSQSGHNTVSWYQQALGQGPQFIFQYYREEENGRGNFPPRFSGLQFPNYSSELNVNALELDDSALYLCASSLGTGDEKLFFGSGTQLSVL.

The chain joins TRBV7-6 to TRBJ2-5, with a weak D call TRBD1 (6 bases). Germline CDR1 is SGHVS and CDR2 is FNYEAQ. The CDR3 contains 15 residues. Trimming shortened V by 2 bases and J by 4 bases, and 14 bases separated the two germline ends. CDR3 residues: CASSLTQGHSETQYF. In nucleotides, the CDR3 is TGTGCCAGCAGCTTAACCCAGGGGCATTCAGAGACCCAGTACTTC.

The genes are TRBV4-1 and TRBJ1-1, with 8 positions matching TRBD1. V lost 0 bases and J lost 5; bases outside the gene matches: 5. Germline assignment: CDR1 MGHRA and CDR2 YSYEKL. The CDR3 extends over 15 amino acids. The CDR3 region is CASSQDQGAGTEAFF. Here the CDR3 DNA reads TGCGCCAGCAGCCAAGATCAGGGGGCCGGAACTGAAGCTTTCTTT.

V is TRBV5-4 and J is TRBJ1-1; no definite D call. Germline V gene data show CDR1 as SGHNT and CDR2 as YYREEE (reference sequence). The CDR3 runs 13 residues. V was cut by 0 bases and J by 5 bases, with 8 bases left in between. In DNA form, the CDR3 reads TGTGCCAGCAGCTTGGATCTCTTTACTGAAGCTTTCTTT. This codes for CASSLDLFTEAFF.

The chain carries TRBV6-5 and TRBJ2-7, with TRBD1 identical over 7 bases. Germline CDR1 and CDR2: MNHEY and SVGAGI. CDR3 size: 15 residues. V lost 0 bases and J lost 3; bases outside the gene matches: 5. The CDR3 is CASSYSRQGFYEQYV. DNA for the CDR3: TGTGCCAGCAGTTACTCGAGACAGGGCTTCTACGAGCAGTACGTC.

This clone has a handful of counts. The CDR3 DNA is TGTGCCAGCACTGACCCCGGACAGGGGAGCTCCTACGAGCAGTACTTC. Translation gives CASTDPGQGSSYEQYF. The chain is built from TRBV2 and TRBJ2-7; 9 bases are shared with TRBD1. The germline V gene has CDR1 SNHLY and CDR2 FYNNEI. Unmatched junction bases numbered 10, after V lost 7 bases and J lost 0 bases. This CDR3 comprises 16 residues.

This clone was seen more than once but under ten times. CDR3 DNA sequence: TGTGCCAGTAGTATCAAGGGGGAAAACATTCAGTACTTC. Translating gives CASSIKGENIQYF. V usage is TRBV19 and J usage is TRBJ2-4; the D gene is possibly TRBD1 (6 bases). The CDR3 has 13 residues. Trimming took 3 bases from V and 5 from J, leaving 8 bases between them. CDR1 is LNHDA and CDR2 is SQIVND in the germline V gene (reference sequence).

The chain has TRBV21-1 and TRBJ2-1; the D call of TRBD2 is as the table states it, not checked on the DNA. TRBV21-1 is a known pseudogene. This CDR3 is 20 amino acids long. CDR3 loop: CASSPQGLAGGYGGYNEQFF. CDR3 nucleotide sequence: TGTGCCAGCAGCCCCCAAGGACTAGCGGGGGGTTATGGGGGCTACAATGAGCAGTTCTTC.

This chain links TRBV5-1 with TRBJ1-1; 7 bases map to TRBD1. J lost 8 bases, V lost 1 base, and 11 bases had no gene match. The CDR3 totals 15 residues. Germline V gene sequence: CDR1 SGHRS, CDR2 YFSETQ. Here the CDR3 DNA reads TGCGCCAGCAGCTTGCATTTACAGGGGTCAGCCGAAGCTTTCTTT. Its translation is CASSLHLQGSAEAFF.

The chain combines TRBV5-1 with TRBJ2-3; 9 bases are a match to TRBD2. The junction had 4 bases not matched to a gene; V was cut back by 0 bases and J by 2 bases. In germline, CDR1 is SGHRS, CDR2 YFSETQ. The CDR3 runs 16 residues. The CDR3 region has the DNA TGCGCCAGCAGCTTGGGGGTAGCGGGGGACACAGATACGCAGTATTTT. This gives the protein CASSLGVAGDTDTQYF.

The chain couples TRBV15 to TRBJ2-7; D may be TRBD2 (5 bases). CDR1 LNHNV and CDR2 YYDKDF come from the germline V gene (reference sequence). The ends were cut back, 0 bases at V and 6 bases at J, with 18 bases in the middle. CDR3 size: 16 residues. The CDR3 sequence is CATSRDTWAGETEQYF. CDR3 sequence (DNA): TGTGCCACCAGCAGAGATACCTGGGCCGGGGAGACCGAGCAGTACTTC.

The V and J genes are TRBV27 and TRBJ2-5, with 8 bases aligning to TRBD1. The ends lost 5 bases at V and 4 bases at J; junction bases unmatched: 9. The CDR3 has 15 amino acids. Germline CDR1 MNHEY, CDR2 SMNVEV (reference sequence). The CDR3 region has the DNA TGTGCCAGCAGTCCGGGCGACAGGGGAAGAGAGACCCAGTACTTC. It codes for CASSPGDRGRETQYF.

The DNA for the CDR3 is TGCAGCGTTGAAGGGGGACAGCTCTACGAGCAGTACTTC. Residues: CSVEGGQLYEQYF. The chain has TRBV29-1 and TRBJ2-7; 7 bases agree with TRBD1. The CDR3 totals 13 residues. Trimming removed 1 base from V and 3 bases from J; junction bases left unmatched: 3. The V gene's germline CDR1 is SQVTM and CDR2 ANQGSEA.

The chain carries TRBV23-1 and TRBJ2-4; D is possibly TRBD1 (5 bases). TRBV23-1 is designated an ORF whose function remains uncertain. CDR3 length equals 17 residues. V was shortened by 3 bases and J by 0 bases, with 15 bases between the two germline ends. CDR3 in amino acids: CASSHDSHYLAKNIQYF. In nucleotides, the CDR3 is TGCGCCAGCAGTCACGACAGCCACTACTTAGCCAAAAACATTCAGTACTTC.

The rearrangement uses TRBV2 and TRBJ1-4; 10 bases are shared with TRBD1. With V trimmed by 9 bases and J by 8 bases, 12 bases remained unmatched. The germline gives CDR1 SNHLY, CDR2 FYNNEI. The CDR3 length is 15 residues. The CDR3 DNA is TGTGCCAGTCTCCGGGACAGGGGATTCGGGGAAAAACTGTTTTTT. It specifies CASLRDRGFGEKLFF.

This chain connects TRBV27 to TRBJ2-2, with D perhaps TRBD1 (6 bases). Germline lookup yields CDR1 MNHEY and CDR2 SMNVEV (reference sequence). The CDR3 has 14 residues. Deletions cut 3 bases from V and 4 bases from J, with 9 bases between. The CDR3 reads CASSFWGPTGELFF. DNA for the CDR3: TGTGCCAGCAGTTTCTGGGGGCCCACCGGGGAGCTGTTTTTT.

The chain is built from TRBV18 and TRBJ2-3, with a tentative D call TRBD2 (6 bases). The V end was cut by 4 bases, the J end by 4 bases, with 15 bases between. Germline loops: CDR1 KGHSH, CDR2 LQKENI. The length of the CDR3 is 15 residues. Written as DNA, the CDR3 is TGTGCCAGCTCACTTCGGGGGAATGATGCAGATACGCAGTATTTT. Translation: CASSLRGNDADTQYF. The variable domain in full, with the rest retrieved from reference TRBV18 and TRBJ2-3, is NAGVMQNPRHLVRRRGQEARLRCSPMKGHSHVYWYRQLPEEGLKFMVYLQKENIIDESGMPKERFSAEFPKEGPSILRIQQVVRGDSAAYFCASSLRGNDADTQYFGPGTRLTVL.

Comments on this clone: An end of the junction does not agree with germline; a read error may underlie this. The chain recombines TRBV5-1 with TRBJ1-2; the match to TRBD1 covers 7 bases. The CDR3 is made up of 14 amino acids. Looked up from germline, CDR1 is SGHRS and CDR2 is YFSETQ. The CDR3 protein is CASTLGTVSYGYTF. The CDR3 DNA reads TGCGCCAGCACCTTGGGGACAGTATCCTATGGCTACACCTTC.

The chain combines TRBV11-2 with TRBJ1-1, with a tentative D call TRBD1 (5 bases). Germline CDR1 reads SGHAT; CDR2 reads FQNNGV. Trimming stripped 3 bases from V and 5 bases from J, with 10 bases between. This CDR3 is 13 amino acids long. The CDR3 sequence: CASSFWGGTEAFF. CDR3 coding DNA: TGTGCCAGCAGCTTTTGGGGGGGGACTGAAGCTTTCTTT.

This clone was seen only a few times. This chain joins TRBV10-1 and TRBJ1-1; TRBD1 aligns across 8 bases. CDR3 length: 13 amino acids. V was pared by 7 bases and J by 4 bases, with 5 bases of the junction left unmatched. CDR1 and CDR2 from the germline V gene are WNHNN and SYGVQD (reference sequence). The CDR3 region is CASKQTGATEAFF. The DNA of the CDR3 is TGCGCCAGCAAACAGACAGGGGCCACTGAAGCTTTCTTT.

The chain links TRBV19 to TRBJ1-3; D is unresolved. V was pared by 3 bases and J by 0 bases, with 9 bases between. The germline CDR1 and CDR2 sequences are LNHDA and SQIVND (reference sequence). CDR3 length: 15 residues. The CDR3 nucleotides read TGTGCCAGTAGTATTCGAAGGAGCTCTGGAAACACCATATATTTT. Its translation is CASSIRRSSGNTIYF.

In this sample, this clone turned up a few times. V and J are TRBV7-2 and TRBJ1-2; TRBD1 might be the D (6 bases). This CDR3 has 14 amino acids. Trimming took off 2 bases at V and 8 bases at J, with 15 bases between the two ends. Looked up from germline, CDR1 is SGHTA and CDR2 is FQGNSA. This CDR3 is CASSLIDHQGGYTF. DNA of the CDR3: TGTGCCAGCAGCTTAATAGACCATCAGGGGGGCTACACCTTC.

This chain uses TRBV18 with TRBJ1-3; the D gene is possibly TRBD1 (6 bases). V was clipped by 4 bases and J by 0 bases, with 13 bases between them. The CDR3 totals 16 residues. Germline CDR1 and CDR2: KGHSH and LQKENI. In nucleotides, the CDR3 is TGTGCCAGCTCACTTCGGACAGATAACTCTGGAAACACCATATATTTT. Translating it yields CASSLRTDNSGNTIYF.

The chain has TRBV10-2 and TRBJ2-3; 9 bases are a match to TRBD2. CDR3 size: 15 residues. The trim removed 5 bases at V and 3 bases at J, leaving 6 bases unmatched. Germline V gene data show CDR1 as WSHSY and CDR2 as SAAADI. The CDR3 reads CASSSTSGITDTQYF. The CDR3 DNA reads TGCGCCAGCAGTTCGACTAGCGGAATTACAGATACGCAGTATTTT.

This chain uses TRBV6-1 with TRBJ2-2; 8 bases line up with TRBD1. V lost 6 bases and J lost 4; bases outside the gene matches: 7. CDR3 size: 15 residues. CDR1 is MNHNS, CDR2 SASEGT, per germline. CDR3 coding DNA: TGTGCCAGCAGAATGACAGGGGCATTCACCGGGGAGCTGTTTTTT. Protein: CASRMTGAFTGELFF.

V and J are TRBV14 and TRBJ1-1; D gene uncertain. The germline V gene encodes CDR1 SGHDN and CDR2 FVKESK. The CDR3 has 13 residues. V was shortened by 1 base and J by 1 base, with 4 bases between the two germline ends. CDR3 in DNA: TGTGCCAGCAGCCAAGGAGGGAACACTGAAGCTTTCTTT. This gives the protein CASSQGGNTEAFF.

For this clone: One end of the junction fails to match germline, which may point to a read error. This rearrangement joins TRBV7-9 to TRBJ1-1; 9 bases agree with TRBD1. Germline assignment: CDR1 SEHNR and CDR2 FQNEAQ (reference sequence). The CDR3 length is 13 residues. The CDR3 region is CSSSLGQGNEAFF. In DNA, the CDR3 is TGTTCCAGCAGCCTCGGACAGGGGAATGAAGCTTTCTTT.

This chain connects TRBV18 to TRBJ2-7; no firm D call. Trimming cost V 6 bases and J 8 bases, with 17 bases left between them. This CDR3 is built from 13 residues. The germline gives CDR1 KGHSH, CDR2 LQKENI. CDR3 sequence: CASSRDLQAQQYV. Here the CDR3 DNA reads TGTGCCAGCTCCCGAGACCTGCAGGCTCAGCAGTACGTC.

The chain links TRBV5-1 to TRBJ2-3; no clear D. The CDR3 covers 14 residues. Trimming took 4 bases from V and 2 from J, leaving 11 bases between them. Germline values: CDR1 SGHRS, CDR2 YFSETQ. In DNA, the CDR3 is TGCGCCAGCAGCCCTGGCGGTCCCACAGATACGCAGTATTTT. Amino acid sequence: CASSPGGPTDTQYF.